The 14 T cell receptor beta chains presented below share a single source sample, sequenced in a study of blood T cell repertoires in COVID-19. The data were produced by immunoSEQ multiplex PCR, yet TCRdb's version contains in-frame clones alone and is incomplete. The sample has 220,000 or so clones; 84% are singletons. The source material was PBMCs or T cells enriched from blood (not recorded which). These TCRs come from a woman aged 40 to 50 who had recovered from COVID-19.

This rearrangement joins TRBV7-9 to TRBJ2-1, with D possibly matching TRBD1 (5 bases). The CDR3 covers 13 residues. In germline, CDR1 is SEHNR, CDR2 FQNEAQ (reference sequence). Trimming pared 5 bases from V and 5 bases from J, leaving 10 bases between. The CDR3 sequence: CASSPRQNNEQFF. CDR3 sequence (DNA): TGTGCCAGCAGCCCGCGACAGAACAATGAGCAGTTCTTC.

The V call is TRBV29-1, the J call TRBJ2-1; D is unclear. CDR1 SQVTM and CDR2 ANQGSEA come from the germline V gene. Trimming cost V 3 bases and J 10 bases, with 7 bases left between them. The CDR3 has 10 residues. The CDR3 coding sequence is TGCAGCGTTGATTTCGGGGAGCAGTTCTTC. This gives the protein CSVDFGEQFF.

The chain employs TRBV7-9 and TRBJ2-1, with D unclear. The V gene lost 7 bases and the J gene lost 0 bases, with 16 bases spanning the gap. Per germline, CDR1 SEHNR and CDR2 FQNEAQ (reference sequence). The CDR3 has 16 residues. The DNA for the CDR3 is TGTGCCAGCAACCTTCAGGCCTTTAGCTCCTACAATGAGCAGTTCTTC. Translated: CASNLQAFSSYNEQFF.

The CDR3 nucleotides read TGTGCCAGCAGTGAAACAGGAGCACCAGTTTATGGCTACACCTTC. It encodes CASSETGAPVYGYTF. The V call is TRBV2, the J call TRBJ1-2; D is possibly TRBD1 (5 bases). Germline CDR1 reads SNHLY; CDR2 reads FYNNEI. There are 15 residues in the CDR3. Trimming cost V 2 bases and J 5 bases, with 15 bases left between them. Using reference TRBV2 and TRBJ1-2 for the parts outside the CDR3, the full variable domain is EPEVTQTPSHQVTQMGQEVILRCVPISNHLYFYWYRQILGQKVEFLVSFYNNEISEKSEIFDDQFSVERPDGSNFTLKIRSTKLEDSAMYFCASSETGAPVYGYTFGSGTRLTVV.

The chain carries TRBV6-1 and TRBJ1-1; D not resolved. The CDR3 loop spans 16 amino acids. Trimming cost V 1 base and J 0 bases, with 12 bases left between them. Per germline, CDR1 MNHNS and CDR2 SASEGT. CDR3 sequence (DNA): TGTGCCAGCAGTGAAGTGGTGAGGCGGCTGAACACTGAAGCTTTCTTT. It yields the protein CASSEVVRRLNTEAFF.

CDR3 region: CASSFSLAGVADTQYF. CDR3 coding DNA: TGTGCCAGCAGTTTTTCTCTAGCGGGAGTAGCAGATACGCAGTATTTT. The chain has TRBV7-6 and TRBJ2-3, with 10 bases matching TRBD2. Germline-derived CDR1 and CDR2 are SGHVS and FNYEAQ. The CDR3 covers 16 residues. With V trimmed by 6 bases and J by 4 bases, 10 bases remained unmatched.

The genes are TRBV5-1 and TRBJ1-1; TRBD1 matches at 8 bases. There are 16 residues in the CDR3. J was trimmed by 0 bases and V by 4 bases; bases with no gene match: 8. Germline values: CDR1 SGHRS, CDR2 YFSETQ. CDR3 protein: CASSRGTGQMNTEAFF. CDR3 DNA sequence: TGCGCCAGCAGCCGAGGGACAGGCCAAATGAACACTGAAGCTTTCTTT.

The V and J genes are TRBV3-1 (or the pseudogene TRBV3-2) and TRBJ1-5; TRBD1 aligns across 11 bases. Per the germline V gene, CDR1 is LGHDT and CDR2 is YNNKEL (reference sequence). The CDR3 runs 15 residues. V shed 3 bases and J 6 bases; nucleotides not matched to a gene: 4. Written as DNA, the CDR3 is TGTGCCAGCAGCCACGGGACAGGGGGGTTTCAGCCCCAGCATTTT. It translates to CASSHGTGGFQPQHF.

The V gene is TRBV6-5, the J gene TRBJ1-4; 7 positions match TRBD1. CDR1 is MNHEY, CDR2 SVGAGI, per germline. The CDR3 is 13 amino acids. V lost 5 bases, J lost 8 bases, and 5 bases stayed unmatched. This chain's CDR3 is CASSTTGYEKLFF. In DNA form, the CDR3 reads TGTGCCAGCAGTACGACAGGGTACGAAAAACTGTTTTTT.

This clone has just one count. CDR3 in DNA: TGTGCCAGTAGTATATTGGGGGCTTCTCGGGCTAATGAAAAACTGTTTTTT. Translating gives CASSILGASRANEKLFF. The chain couples TRBV19 to TRBJ1-4; possible D gene TRBD1, 6 bases. Germline V gene sequence: CDR1 LNHDA, CDR2 SQIVND (reference sequence). V dropped 2 bases and J dropped 3 bases, with 16 bases sitting between them. This CDR3 has 17 residues.

The chain links TRBV6-5 to TRBJ1-3; perhaps TRBD1 as D (5 bases). CDR1 MNHEY and CDR2 SVGAGI come from the germline V gene. V was shortened by 4 bases and J by 4 bases, with 8 bases between the two germline ends. The CDR3 totals 13 residues. In nucleotides, the CDR3 is TGTGCCAGCAGTTTCAGGACAGGAAACACCATATATTTT. It translates to CASSFRTGNTIYF.

Only a few counts were recorded for this clone. The V and J genes are TRBV2 and TRBJ2-7; tentative D call: TRBD1 (5 bases). CDR3 length equals 11 residues. V was cut by 8 bases and J by 7 bases, with 12 bases left in between. The V gene's germline CDR1 is SNHLY and CDR2 FYNNEI. CDR3 in DNA: TGTGCCAGCTCAGAGACAGCGGAGCAGTACTTC. Protein product: CASSETAEQYF.

The chain is built from TRBV29-1 and TRBJ2-1; 8 positions agree with TRBD2. With V trimmed by 4 bases and J by 12 bases, 8 bases remained unmatched. This CDR3 is built from 12 residues. In germline, CDR1 is SQVTM, CDR2 ANQGSEA. CDR3 amino acids: CSVAGRGAGQFF. Here the CDR3 DNA reads TGCAGCGTTGCCGGGAGGGGGGCTGGGCAGTTCTTC.

Turning to this clone: The identical CDR3 is also encoded by other nucleotide sequences in the sample. The CDR3 nucleotides are TGCAGCGTTGGTCTAGCGGGAGATAATGAGCAGTTCTTC. Encoded protein: CSVGLAGDNEQFF. This sequence joins TRBV29-1 and TRBJ2-1; 10 nucleotides agree with TRBD2. In germline, CDR1 is SQVTM, CDR2 ANQGSEA. The CDR3 has 13 residues. V lost 4 bases, J lost 7 bases, and 4 bases stayed unmatched.